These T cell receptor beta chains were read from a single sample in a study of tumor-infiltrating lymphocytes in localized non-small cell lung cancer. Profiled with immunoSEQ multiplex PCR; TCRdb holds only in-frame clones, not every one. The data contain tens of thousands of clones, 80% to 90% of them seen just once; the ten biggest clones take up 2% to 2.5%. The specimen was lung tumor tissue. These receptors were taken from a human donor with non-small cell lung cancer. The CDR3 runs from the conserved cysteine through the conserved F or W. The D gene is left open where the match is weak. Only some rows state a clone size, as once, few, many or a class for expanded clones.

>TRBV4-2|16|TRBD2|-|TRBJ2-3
CASSQEASGGTDTQYF
TGTGCCAGCAGCCAAGAGGCTAGCGGGGGCACAGATACGCAGTATTTT
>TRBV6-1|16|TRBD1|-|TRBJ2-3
CASSEQGAIHTDTQYF
TGTGCCAGCAGTGAGCAGGGGGCGATCCACACAGATACGCAGTATTTT
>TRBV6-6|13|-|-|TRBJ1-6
CATRPWVHSPLHF
TGTGCCACCCGACCGTGGGTCCATTCACCCCTCCACTTT
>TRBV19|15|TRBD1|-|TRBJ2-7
CASSPRDRGSYEQYF
TGTGCCAGTAGTCCCCGGGACAGGGGCTCCTACGAGCAGTACTTC
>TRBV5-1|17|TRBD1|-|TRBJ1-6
CASSPERTGGINSPLHF
TGCGCCAGCAGCCCAGAACGGACAGGGGGAATAAATTCACCCCTCCACTTT
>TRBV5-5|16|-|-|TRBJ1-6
CASSFRGPQGGSPLHF
TGTGCCAGCAGCTTCCGTGGACCGCAAGGTGGGTCACCCCTCCACTTT
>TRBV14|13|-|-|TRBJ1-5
CASSQDLWGPQHF
TGTGCCAGCAGCCAAGATCTTTGGGGGCCCCAGCATTTT
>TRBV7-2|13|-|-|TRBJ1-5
CASSLKGTQPQHF
TGTGCCAGCAGCTTAAAGGGGACTCAGCCCCAGCATTTT
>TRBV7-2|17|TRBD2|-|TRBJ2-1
CASSSRTSGDSYNEQFF
TGTGCCAGCAGCTCAAGGACTAGCGGGGACTCCTACAATGAGCAGTTCTTC
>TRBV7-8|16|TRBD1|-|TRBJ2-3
CASSLADRGPTDTQYF
TGTGCCAGCAGCTTAGCGGACAGGGGACCCACAGATACGCAGTATTTT
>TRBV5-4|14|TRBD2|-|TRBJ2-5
CASSSGGAGETQYF
TGTGCCAGCAGCTCCGGGGGGGCCGGGGAGACCCAGTACTTC
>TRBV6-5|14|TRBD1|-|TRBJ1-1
CASKNPGGHTEAFF
TGTGCCAGCAAAAACCCAGGGGGGCACACTGAAGCTTTCTTT
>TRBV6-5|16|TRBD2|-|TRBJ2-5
CASSYSTSEYQETQYF
TGTGCCAGCAGTTACTCTACTAGCGAGTACCAAGAGACCCAGTACTTC
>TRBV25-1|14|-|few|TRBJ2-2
CASSRGLNTGELFF
TGTGCCAGCAGTAGGGGACTTAACACCGGGGAGCTGTTTTTT
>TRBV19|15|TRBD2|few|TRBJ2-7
CASSIGSSGAYEQYF
TGTGCCAGTAGTATAGGGTCTAGCGGAGCCTACGAGCAGTACTTC
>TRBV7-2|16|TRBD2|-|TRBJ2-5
CASSSSTSGGGETQYF
TGTGCCAGCAGCTCCTCCACTAGCGGGGGTGGAGAGACCCAGTACTTC
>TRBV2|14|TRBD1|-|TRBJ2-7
CASRLRDSSYEQYF
TGTGCCAGCAGGTTACGGGACAGTTCCTACGAGCAGTACTTC
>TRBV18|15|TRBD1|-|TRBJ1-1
CASSPRDRGPTEAFF
TGTGCCAGCTCACCAAGGGACAGGGGGCCGACTGAAGCTTTCTTT
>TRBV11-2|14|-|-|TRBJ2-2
CASSLDTSLRELFF
TGTGCCAGCAGCTTAGATACTAGCCTTCGGGAGCTGTTTTTT
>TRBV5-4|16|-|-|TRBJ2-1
CASSLVVGGRYNEQFF
TGTGCCAGCAGCTTAGTTGTGGGGGGGCGCTACAATGAGCAGTTCTTC
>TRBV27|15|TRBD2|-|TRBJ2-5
CASTNSGGYQETQYF
TGTGCCAGCACTAATAGCGGGGGGTACCAAGAGACCCAGTACTTC
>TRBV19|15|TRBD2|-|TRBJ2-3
CASSVGTSSQSAQYF
TGTGCCAGTAGTGTAGGGACTAGCTCTCAATCGGCACAGTATTTT
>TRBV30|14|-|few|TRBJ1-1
CAWSLGQLNTEAFF
TGTGCCTGGAGTCTTGGACAGTTGAACACTGAAGCTTTCTTT
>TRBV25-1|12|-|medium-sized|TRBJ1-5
CASSDHNQPQHF
TGTGCCAGCAGTGACCATAATCAGCCCCAGCATTTT
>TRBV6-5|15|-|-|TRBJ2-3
CASSLFRGSTDTQYF
TGTGCCAGCAGTCTTTTTCGGGGGAGCACAGATACGCAGTATTTT
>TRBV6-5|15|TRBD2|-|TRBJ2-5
CASSSLAGGQETQYF
TGTGCCAGCAGCTCGCTAGCGGGGGGACAAGAGACCCAGTACTTC
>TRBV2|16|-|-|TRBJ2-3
CASSGEGAADTDTQYF
TGTGCCAGCAGTGGGGAAGGAGCGGCCGACACAGATACGCAGTATTTT
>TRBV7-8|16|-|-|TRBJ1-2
CASSPIHTRPNYGYTF
TGTGCCAGCAGCCCCATCCACACACGCCCTAACTATGGCTACACCTTC
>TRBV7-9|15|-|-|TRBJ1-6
CASSSARTENSPLHF
TGTGCCAGCAGCTCGGCCAGGACGGAGAATTCACCCCTCCACTTT
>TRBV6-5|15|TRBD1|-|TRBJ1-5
CASSTGQGFRQPQHF
TGTGCCAGCAGTACGGGACAGGGCTTTCGTCAGCCCCAGCATTTT
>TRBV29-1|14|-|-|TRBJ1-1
CSVVRGVRNTEAFF
TGCAGCGTTGTTAGGGGGGTCCGGAACACTGAAGCTTTCTTT
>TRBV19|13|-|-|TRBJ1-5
CASNQHSNQPQHF
TGTGCCAGTAATCAACATAGCAATCAGCCCCAGCATTTT
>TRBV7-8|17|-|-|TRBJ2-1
CASSLGSIAGSYNEQFF
TGTGCCAGCAGCTTAGGTTCTATCGCTGGCTCCTACAATGAGCAGTTCTTC
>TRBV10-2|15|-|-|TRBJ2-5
CASIERATGQETQYF
TGCGCCAGCATTGAGCGAGCTACGGGCCAAGAGACCCAGTACTTC
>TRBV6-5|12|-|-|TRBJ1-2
CASISQGGGYTF
TGTGCCAGCATTTCACAGGGTGGGGGCTACACCTTC
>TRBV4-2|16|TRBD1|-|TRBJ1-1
CASSQTLTGVNTEAFF
TGTGCCAGCAGCCAAACGCTGACAGGGGTGAACACTGAAGCTTTCTTT
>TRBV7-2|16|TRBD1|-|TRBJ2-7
CASSLAGTGQLIEQYF
TGTGCCAGCAGCTTAGCGGGGACAGGGCAACTAATAGAGCAGTACTTC
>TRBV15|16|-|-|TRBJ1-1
CATSIGPVSMNTEAFF
TGTGCCACCAGTATTGGGCCCGTTTCCATGAACACTGAAGCTTTCTTT
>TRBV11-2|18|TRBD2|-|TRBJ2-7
CASSSRTSGGGSSYEQYF
TGTGCCAGCAGCTCCCGGACTAGCGGGGGGGGGAGCTCCTACGAGCAGTACTTC
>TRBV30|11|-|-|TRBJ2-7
CAWSSGHEQYF
TGTGCCTGGAGTAGCGGCCACGAGCAGTACTTC
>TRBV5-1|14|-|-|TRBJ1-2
CASSLARVGDGYTF
TGCGCCAGCAGCTTGGCCCGGGTCGGGGATGGCTACACCTTC
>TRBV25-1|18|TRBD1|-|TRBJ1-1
CASSDPRQGAGFYTEAFF
TGTGCCAGCAGTGACCCGCGACAGGGGGCGGGGTTTTATACTGAAGCTTTCTTT
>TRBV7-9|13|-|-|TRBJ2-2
CASSDTYTGELFF
TGTGCCAGCAGTGACACATACACCGGGGAGCTGTTTTTT
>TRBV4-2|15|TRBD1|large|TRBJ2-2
CASSQGQGNTGELFF
TGTGCCAGCAGCCAGGGACAGGGGAACACCGGGGAGCTGTTTTTT
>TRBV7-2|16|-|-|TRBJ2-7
CASSLVGGVDSYEQYF
TGTGCCAGCAGCTTGGTCGGAGGGGTCGACTCCTACGAGCAGTACTTC
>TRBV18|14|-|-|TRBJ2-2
CASSPPSRTGELFF
TGTGCCAGCTCACCACCCAGTAGGACCGGGGAGCTGTTTTTT
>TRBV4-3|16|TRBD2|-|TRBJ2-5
CASSQGGRELQETQYF
TGCGCCAGCAGCCAGGGAGGGCGGGAGCTCCAAGAGACCCAGTACTTC
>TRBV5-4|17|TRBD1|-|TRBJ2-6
CASSGGQVLSGANVLTF
TGTGCCAGCAGCGGGGGACAGGTCCTCTCTGGGGCCAACGTCCTGACTTTC
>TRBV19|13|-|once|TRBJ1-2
CASSYGIRYGYTF
TGTGCCAGTAGTTACGGGATCCGCTATGGCTACACCTTC
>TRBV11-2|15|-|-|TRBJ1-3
CASSLEAGSGNTIYF
TGTGCCAGCAGCTTAGAGGCCGGCTCTGGAAACACCATATATTTT
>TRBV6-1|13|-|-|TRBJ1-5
CASSERLLQPQHF
TGTGCCAGCAGTGAGCGGCTACTCCAGCCCCAGCATTTT
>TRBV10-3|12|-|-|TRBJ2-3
CAISEFRDTQYF
TGTGCCATCAGTGAATTTCGAGATACGCAGTATTTT
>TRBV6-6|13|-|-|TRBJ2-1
CASKRDSYNEQFF
TGTGCCAGTAAACGGGATTCCTACAATGAGCAGTTCTTC
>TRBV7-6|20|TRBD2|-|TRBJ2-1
CASSLVASGASSVRYNEQFF
TGTGCCAGCAGCTTAGTGGCTAGCGGGGCCTCATCAGTTAGGTACAATGAGCAGTTCTTC
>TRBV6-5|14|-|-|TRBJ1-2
CASRTGFPNYGYTF
TGTGCCAGCAGAACAGGGTTTCCTAACTATGGCTACACCTTC